A single sample gave rise to the 10 T cell receptor beta chains below, sequenced in a study of Graves' ophthalmopathy and Graves' hyperthyroidism. From RNA, the CDR3 regions of TCR beta chains were amplified and sequenced. The first round was an RT-PCR with HTBI primers, and the second round was a multiplex PCR. MiXCR was run by TCRdb on the multiplex PCR reads, yielding one entry per CDR3 protein. The data hold 300,000 to 400,000 distinct CDR3 sequences, with roughly a sixth observed a single time. Sequenced material: peripheral blood. The receptor set was obtained from an adult man with Graves' ophthalmopathy.

The V gene is TRBV2, the J gene TRBJ1-1, with D possibly being TRBD1 (6 bases). The CDR3 loop spans 14 amino acids. V lost 6 bases and J 3 bases, leaving 14 bases between the germline ends. Germline V CDR1 and CDR2: SNHLY, FYNNEI. CDR3 sequence reads: CASSETQGHTEAFF. The CDR3 DNA is TGTGCCAGCAGCGAGACTCAGGGGCACACTGAAGCTTTCTTT.

V usage is TRBV6-5 and J usage is TRBJ1-1; D is uncertain. The V and J ends lost 4 bases and 5 bases respectively, with 11 bases between them. The CDR3 runs 13 residues. Germline V CDR1 and CDR2: MNHEY, SVGAGI. The CDR3 DNA follows: TGTGCCAGCAGTTCTACACTTCGAACTGAAGCTTTCTTT. This codes for CASSSTLRTEAFF.

The table lists this clonotype with many counts. The gene calls are TRBV5-1 and TRBJ1-6; no reliable D call. CDR1 SGHRS and CDR2 YFSETQ come from the germline V gene. The CDR3 length is 16 residues. V was clipped by 5 bases and J by 9 bases, with 21 bases between them. CDR3 bases: TGCGCCAGCAGGGAGATGGAACAGTCATTAGGTTCACCCCTCCACTTT. Translation gives CASREMEQSLGSPLHF.

This clonotype was picked up a small number of times. The rearrangement links TRBV20-1 to TRBJ2-5, with D perhaps TRBD2 (5 bases). Germline assignment: CDR1 DFQATT and CDR2 SNEGSKA (reference sequence). The CDR3 length is 14 residues. V was pared by 0 bases and J by 3 bases, with 11 bases between. The CDR3 region is CSARDSVAEETQYF. The DNA for the CDR3 is TGCAGTGCTAGAGATAGCGTCGCCGAAGAGACCCAGTACTTC.

This clonotype has at least ten counts. This chain uses TRBV12-3 or TRBV12-4 with TRBJ2-2, with D possibly being TRBD2 (7 bases). The CDR3 runs 14 residues. Trimming cost V 8 bases and J 7 bases, with 17 bases left between them. CDR3 region: CASSAGGLIGELFF. Written as DNA, the CDR3 is TGTGCCAGCTCCGCCGGGGGGCTGATCGGGGAGCTGTTTTTT.

This clonotype was seen ten or more times. The chain carries TRBV14 and TRBJ2-7; D unresolved. CDR1 is SGHDN, CDR2 FVKESK, per germline. The CDR3 loop spans 13 amino acids. V lost 0 bases and J 3 bases, leaving 6 bases between the germline ends. The CDR3 here is CASSQEGFYEQYF. The CDR3 DNA sequence: TGTGCCAGCAGCCAAGAAGGATTCTACGAGCAGTACTTC.

This clonotype appeared a few times. The chain joins TRBV12-3 or TRBV12-4 to TRBJ2-7; 10 bases align to TRBD2. CDR3 length: 14 amino acids. V lost 7 bases, J lost 0 bases, and 3 bases stayed unmatched. CDR3 region: CASKTSGDSYEQYF. The DNA for the CDR3 is TGTGCCAGCAAAACTAGCGGGGACTCCTACGAGCAGTACTTC.

This clonotype was observed many times. The CDR3 sequence is CASSSWDTEAYEQYF. CDR3 bases: TGTGCCAGCAGCTCATGGGACACAGAGGCCTACGAGCAGTACTTC. V usage is TRBV7-9 and J usage is TRBJ2-7, with a possible D match to TRBD1 (6 bases). The germline CDR1 and CDR2 sequences are SEHNR and FQNEAQ (reference sequence). The length of the CDR3 is 15 residues. V was clipped by 4 bases and J by 2 bases, with 15 bases between them.

This chain joins TRBV7-8 and TRBJ2-7; 7 bases line up with TRBD1. This CDR3 is built from 16 residues. Germline V CDR1 and CDR2: SGHVS, FQNEAQ. The V segment lost 3 bases and the J segment 2 bases; nucleotides outside the gene matches: 10. The CDR3 DNA is TGTGCCAGCAGCTTTGCTTCACAGGGGCTGGCCTACGAGCAGTACTTC. Translation: CASSFASQGLAYEQYF.

This clonotype showed up just a few times. Sequence at one end of the junction differs from germline and may be a read error. The chain links TRBV3-1 to TRBJ1-1; possible D gene TRBD1, 5 bases. This CDR3 region has 18 residues. CDR1 and CDR2 (germline): LGHDT, YNNKEL (reference sequence). The CDR3 here is CASSQEVLGRAMNTGAFF. DNA for the CDR3: TGTGCCAGCAGCCAAGAAGTTCTGGGCAGGGCGATGAACACTGGAGCTTTCTTT. The full variable domain, its missing parts supplied by reference TRBV3-1 and TRBJ1-1, is DTAVSQTPKYLVTQMGNDKSIKCEQNLGHDTMYWYKQDSKKFLKIMFSYNNKELIINETVPNRFSPKSPDKAHLNLHINSLELGDSAVYFCASSQEVLGRAMNTGAFFGQGTRLTVV.